The 27 T cell receptor beta chains reported below all come from one sample, sequenced in a study of early T cells in non-severe SARS-CoV-2 infection (dated by TCRdb to the early 2020s). Receptor amplification or capture employed 5' RACE. Sequencing took place on a NextSeq 500. Using fastp trimming at Q25 and MiXCR clonotype assembly, TCRdb reanalyzed the public sequencing data and kept in-frame beta chains. Each CDR3 protein gets just one entry, which takes the most common genes and DNA from the rows behind it. For this sample the table gives tens of thousands of distinct CDR3 sequences, of which more than 10% were detected only once. Nearly 4.5% of the sample belongs to the ten largest clones. Here the sequenced sample was whole blood, taken at baseline. All receptors derive from an adult who was a healthcare worker with PCR-confirmed SARS-CoV-2 infection or an uninfected control (not recorded which).

This clonotype was found a few times. J is TRBJ2-7 and V is TRBV28; the match to TRBD2 covers 8 bases. The germline CDR1 and CDR2 sequences are MDHEN and SYDVKM. This CDR3 comprises 15 residues. Unmatched junction bases numbered 7, after V lost 6 bases and J lost 0 bases. In DNA, the CDR3 is TGTGCCAGCAGCTCTCTGGGACTAGACTCCTACGAGCAGTACTTC. Protein: CASSSLGLDSYEQYF.

This clonotype was detected many times. This sequence joins TRBV18 and TRBJ2-7; D remains unclear. V shed 6 bases and J shed 0 bases, with 15 bases lying between them. The CDR3 loop spans 15 amino acids. Germline CDR1 is KGHSH and CDR2 is LQKENI. The DNA of the CDR3 is TGTGCCAGCTCGAGTCTCCCAGTGCCCTCCTACGAGCAGTACTTC. Protein: CASSSLPVPSYEQYF. Together with reference TRBV18 and TRBJ2-7, the CDR3 gives the full variable domain: NAGVMQNPRHLVRRRGQEARLRCSPMKGHSHVYWYRQLPEEGLKFMVYLQKENIIDESGMPKERFSAEFPKEGPSILRIQQVVRGDSAAYFCASSSLPVPSYEQYFGPGTRLTVT.

This clonotype was seen many times. The germline gene is not matched at one end of the junction; a read error may be the cause. The genes are TRBV10-1 and TRBJ1-1, with TRBD1 matching over 9 bases. Looked up from germline, CDR1 is WNHNN and CDR2 is SYGVQD (reference sequence). The CDR3 runs 14 residues. The CDR3 is CASSRDRVGTEAFF. CDR3 sequence (DNA): TGTGCCAGCAGCCGGGACAGGGTTGGCACTGAAGCTTTCTTT.

This clonotype turned up a few times. CDR3 residues: CASSWVVGLDDYGYTF. The DNA of the CDR3 is TGTGCCAGCAGCTGGGTAGTCGGGCTCGACGACTATGGCTACACCTTC. The V gene is TRBV5-5, the J gene TRBJ1-2, with D hard to call. CDR1 SGHKS and CDR2 YYEKEE come from the germline V gene (reference sequence). V was trimmed by 3 bases and J by 3 bases, leaving 18 bases between them. This CDR3 comprises 16 residues.

The V call is TRBV20-1, the J call TRBJ1-2, with 8 bases identical to TRBD1. V trimming: 4 bases; J trimming: 8 bases; junction bases outside the gene matches: 12. CDR3 size: 14 residues. Germline values: CDR1 DFQATT, CDR2 SNEGSKA (reference sequence). This CDR3 reads CSAKTGTGISGYTF. The CDR3 DNA reads as TGCAGTGCTAAGACCGGGACAGGCATTAGCGGCTACACCTTC.

The V gene is TRBV6-5, the J gene TRBJ1-6, with D unresolved. Trimming took off 5 bases at V and 9 bases at J, with 14 bases between the two ends. The CDR3 has 14 amino acids. Germline V gives CDR1 MNHEY, CDR2 SVGAGI. DNA of the CDR3: TGTGCCAGCAGTCCGGGCAGCTTGGTTTCACCCCTCCACTTT. As protein: CASSPGSLVSPLHF.

This chain connects TRBV3-1 to TRBJ1-1; D is perhaps TRBD1 (5 bases). Between the trimmed V and J ends, which lost 3 bases and 1 base, there was a span of 12 bases. This CDR3 region has 15 residues. The germline V gene encodes CDR1 LGHDT and CDR2 YNNKEL (reference sequence). In DNA, the CDR3 is TGTGCCAGCAGCCACCTGGTGGGGGGGAACACTGAAGCTTTCTTT. Residues: CASSHLVGGNTEAFF.

This clonotype was counted a few times. The J gene is TRBJ1-6, the V gene TRBV6-5; TRBD1 matches 10 bases. The V segment lost 6 bases and the J segment 8 bases; nucleotides outside the gene matches: 7. The V gene's germline CDR1 is MNHEY and CDR2 SVGAGI. This CDR3 has 15 residues. Written as DNA, the CDR3 is TGTGCCAGCAGAAGACAGGGGGCTCGGGATTCACCCCTCCACTTT. Its protein product is CASRRQGARDSPLHF.

This clonotype was detected ten times or more. The chain links TRBV6-5 to TRBJ2-7; D ambiguous. The CDR3 consists of 13 residues. The V and J ends lost 0 bases and 6 bases respectively, with 9 bases between them. Germline-derived CDR1 and CDR2 are MNHEY and SVGAGI. The CDR3 spells CASSYSGRGEQYF. The CDR3 coding sequence is TGTGCCAGCAGTTACTCGGGAAGAGGCGAGCAGTACTTC.

This clonotype was recorded a few times. The chain employs TRBV11-2 and TRBJ2-5; 9 bases are a match to TRBD1. CDR1 is SGHAT, CDR2 FQNNGV, per germline. The length of the CDR3 is 15 residues. V lost 5 bases to trimming and J lost 2 bases; unmatched junction nucleotides: 6. The CDR3 reads CASSQTGTGQETQYF. CDR3 DNA sequence: TGTGCCAGCAGCCAAACCGGGACAGGGCAAGAGACCCAGTACTTC.

The chain links TRBV12-3 or TRBV12-4 to TRBJ1-2, with D possibly matching TRBD1 (5 bases). This CDR3 region has 16 residues. The ends were cut back, 7 bases at V and 4 bases at J, with 22 bases in the middle. This CDR3 is CASTPQRALGVYGYTF. The CDR3 DNA reads TGTGCCAGCACCCCTCAGAGGGCCTTGGGGGTCTATGGCTACACCTTC.

This clonotype was recorded many times. This sequence joins TRBV19 and TRBJ2-7; 7 bases map to TRBD1. The V segment lost 0 bases and the J segment 5 bases; nucleotides outside the gene matches: 7. The CDR3 is 15 residues long. Germline-derived CDR1 and CDR2 are LNHDA and SQIVND (reference sequence). The CDR3 DNA reads TGTGCCAGTAGTATAGATCAAGGACAGGTCCACGAGCAGTACTTC. Amino acids: CASSIDQGQVHEQYF.

This chain joins TRBV19 and TRBJ2-5; 8 nucleotides line up with TRBD2. CDR1 is LNHDA and CDR2 is SQIVND in the germline V gene (reference sequence). The CDR3 loop spans 14 amino acids. V shed 6 bases, J shed 4 bases, and the junction held 7 bases outside the gene matches. The CDR3 region is CASSPGGGRETQYF. The CDR3 nucleotides read TGTGCCAGTAGCCCCGGGGGGGGACGAGAGACCCAGTACTTC.

This clonotype has more than one count but fewer than ten. This chain uses TRBV12-3 or TRBV12-4 with TRBJ1-5; D perhaps matches TRBD1 (5 bases). V was trimmed by 3 bases and J by 6 bases, leaving 15 bases between them. The CDR3 consists of 15 residues. CDR3 protein: CASSLRTGVGQPQHF. The CDR3 DNA is TGTGCCAGCAGTTTGAGGACGGGGGTAGGTCAGCCCCAGCATTTT.

The chain employs TRBV10-3 and TRBJ2-7; 12 nucleotides agree with TRBD2. The trim removed 6 bases at V and 3 bases at J, leaving 15 bases unmatched. Germline V gene data show CDR1 as ENHRY and CDR2 as SYGVKD. The CDR3 spans 18 residues. The CDR3 region has the DNA TGTGCCATCAGCGCACTAGCGGGAGGTTTCGTTGGGGTCTACGAGCAGTACTTC. It encodes CAISALAGGFVGVYEQYF.

Ten or more counts support this clonotype. The chain employs TRBV15 and TRBJ2-7; 12 bases match TRBD2. V trimming: 4 bases; J trimming: 5 bases; junction bases outside the gene matches: 9. The CDR3 totals 16 residues. In germline, CDR1 is LNHNV, CDR2 YYDKDF (reference sequence). The CDR3 DNA reads as TGTGCCACCAGCACCAACGGACTAGCGGGGTCCCACGAGCAGTACTTC. This sequence encodes CATSTNGLAGSHEQYF.

The CDR3 nucleotides read TGCAGTGCGTCCGACAGGGGGAACACCGGGGAGCTGTTTTTT. Translating it yields CSASDRGNTGELFF. The chain uses TRBV20-1 and TRBJ2-2, with 8 bases matching TRBD1. With 6 bases clipped from V and 1 base from J, the junction kept 4 bases outside the gene matches. CDR1 and CDR2 from the germline V gene are DFQATT and SNEGSKA (reference sequence). The CDR3 runs 14 residues.

This clonotype was detected a few times. This chain connects TRBV6-1 to TRBJ1-5; D may be TRBD1 (6 bases). Looked up from germline, CDR1 is MNHNS and CDR2 is SASEGT. The length of the CDR3 is 14 residues. V was clipped by 6 bases and J by 0 bases, with 9 bases between them. The CDR3 nucleotides read TGTGCCAGCAGGCAGGGGTCTAGCAATCAGCCCCAGCATTTT. This gives the protein CASRQGSSNQPQHF.

This chain uses TRBV20-1 with TRBJ2-7, with a tentative D call TRBD1 (5 bases). There are 13 residues in the CDR3. V was pared by 3 bases and J by 3 bases, with 12 bases between. Per the germline V gene, CDR1 is DFQATT and CDR2 is SNEGSKA (reference sequence). CDR3 coding DNA: TGCAGTGCTAGCTTTGGCCAGGGCTACGAGCAGTACTTC. As protein: CSASFGQGYEQYF.

This clonotype was observed at least ten times. The chain joins TRBV7-9 to TRBJ1-4; perhaps TRBD1 as D (6 bases). V shed 1 base and J shed 6 bases, with 9 bases lying between them. Germline V gene lookup returns CDR1 SEHNR and CDR2 FQNEAQ (reference sequence). This CDR3 has 14 residues. The DNA of the CDR3 is TGTGCCAGCAGCTTAGGCTCAGGGGATGAAAAACTGTTTTTT. It yields the protein CASSLGSGDEKLFF.

J is TRBJ1-1 and V is TRBV30, with no clear D. CDR1 and CDR2 from the germline V gene are GTSNPN and SVGIG (reference sequence). Trimming left V 7 bases short and J 0 bases short, with 9 bases between. CDR3 size: 12 residues. CDR3 coding DNA: TGTGCCTCGACCATCATGAACACTGAAGCTTTCTTT. It codes for CASTIMNTEAFF.

The CDR3 is CSARPTAETQYF. As DNA, the CDR3 is TGCAGTGCTAGACCCACGGCCGAGACCCAGTACTTC. This chain links TRBV20-1 with TRBJ2-5; D gene ambiguous. Germline CDR1 and CDR2: DFQATT and SNEGSKA (reference sequence). The V end was cut by 2 bases, the J end by 5 bases, with 9 bases between. The CDR3 is 12 amino acids.

The table lists this clonotype with many counts. The rearrangement links TRBV27 to TRBJ2-7; D might be TRBD1 (5 bases). The germline gives CDR1 MNHEY, CDR2 SMNVEV (reference sequence). The CDR3 runs to 15 residues. The germline V and J ends were trimmed by 3 bases and 6 bases, with 18 bases remaining between them. CDR3 sequence (DNA): TGTGCCAGCAGTTTTATACCCGGGCCGCAGGGCGAGCAGTACTTC. Translated, it gives CASSFIPGPQGEQYF.

The chain couples TRBV12-3 or TRBV12-4 to TRBJ2-7, with a weak D call TRBD2 (5 bases). This CDR3 spans 11 amino acids. Trimming stripped 4 bases from V and 5 bases from J, with 6 bases between. The CDR3 reads CASSSGNEQYF. In nucleotides, the CDR3 is TGTGCCAGCAGTTCCGGGAACGAGCAGTACTTC.

The chain joins TRBV11-3 to TRBJ2-1, with TRBD1 identical over 7 bases. V shed 1 base, J shed 1 base, and the junction held 7 bases outside the gene matches. The CDR3 runs to 17 residues. Looked up from germline, CDR1 is SGHNT and CDR2 is YENEEA. CDR3 sequence: CASSLVGGGSSYNEQFF. The CDR3 DNA reads as TGTGCCAGCAGCTTAGTAGGGGGCGGTAGTTCCTACAATGAGCAGTTCTTC.

The rearrangement links TRBV12-3 or TRBV12-4 to TRBJ1-1, with D maybe TRBD1 (5 bases). This CDR3 has 14 residues. V shed 5 bases and J shed 5 bases, with 15 bases lying between them. Here the CDR3 reads CASSRAGGYTEAFF. Here the CDR3 DNA reads TGTGCCAGCAGTCGCGCTGGGGGGTATACTGAAGCTTTCTTT.

The CDR3 spells CAIFGEAGELFF. The CDR3 DNA reads TGTGCCATCTTCGGGGAGGCCGGGGAGCTGTTTTTT. The chain employs TRBV10-3 and TRBJ2-2; perhaps TRBD2 as D (6 bases). Germline CDR1 reads ENHRY; CDR2 reads SYGVKD. With 8 bases removed from V and 6 bases from J, the gap between germline ends came to 10 bases. The CDR3 length is 12 residues.